The rows below give T cell receptor beta chains drawn from one sample of a study of blood T cell repertoires in COVID-19. Data came from immunoSEQ multiplex PCR; TCRdb stores just in-frame clones and leaves some out. The top ten hold 1.4% of the sample, which has roughly 220,000 clones, 80% to 90% seen once. Sequenced: peripheral blood. The receptors originated from a woman aged 35 to 49 who had recovered from COVID-19. The CDR3 runs from the conserved cysteine through the conserved F or W. Each record gives: clone size, D gene, J gene, V gene, CDR3 DNA, CDR3 protein. The D gene is left open where the match is weak. Clone sizes are given selectively: once, few, many, or a class where the clone is expanded.

abundance: NA
d_gene: NA
j_gene: TRBJ1-5
v_gene: TRBV7-2
CDR3nt: TGTGCCAGCAGCTTAGTTGGGGGGACCAGCAATCAGCCCCAGCATTTT
CDR3aa: CASSLVGGTSNQPQHF

abundance: NA
d_gene: NA
j_gene: TRBJ2-5
v_gene: TRBV18
CDR3nt: TGTGCCAGCTCACCGGCGAGGGAAGGAAGGCGAGAGACCCAGTACTTC
CDR3aa: CASSPAREGRRETQYF

abundance: NA
d_gene: TRBD1
j_gene: TRBJ2-5
v_gene: TRBV6-5
CDR3nt: TGTGCCTCAAGGACAGGCTATCCTCAAGAGACCCAGTACTTC
CDR3aa: CASRTGYPQETQYF

abundance: NA
d_gene: NA
j_gene: TRBJ1-3
v_gene: TRBV5-1
CDR3nt: TGCGCCAGCAGCTTCCAATCCCAGAACGCGGGTGACACCATATATTTT
CDR3aa: CASSFQSQNAGDTIYF

abundance: NA
d_gene: TRBD1
j_gene: TRBJ1-1
v_gene: TRBV4-1
CDR3nt: TGCGCCAGCAGCCAGTCAACAGGGGTGAAGACTGAAGCTTTCTTT
CDR3aa: CASSQSTGVKTEAFF

abundance: NA
d_gene: TRBD2
j_gene: TRBJ2-3
v_gene: TRBV9
CDR3nt: TGTGCCAGCAGCGCGCAGGGGCGGGGGGGAACAGATACGCAGTATTTT
CDR3aa: CASSAQGRGGTDTQYF

abundance: once
d_gene: TRBD1
j_gene: TRBJ1-2
v_gene: TRBV19
CDR3nt: TGTGCCAGTACCAGAGACAGGGAACGCTATGGCTACACCTTC
CDR3aa: CASTRDRERYGYTF

abundance: NA
d_gene: TRBD2
j_gene: TRBJ2-4
v_gene: TRBV28
CDR3nt: TGTGCCAGCAGTTGGGAAGGGCGGGGGTTATCGGACATTCAGTACTTC
CDR3aa: CASSWEGRGLSDIQYF

abundance: NA
d_gene: TRBD1
j_gene: TRBJ1-5
v_gene: TRBV28
CDR3nt: TGTGCCAGCATCCGTCGGGACAGGGAGAAACAGCCCCAGCATTTT
CDR3aa: CASIRRDREKQPQHF

abundance: once
d_gene: NA
j_gene: TRBJ2-1
v_gene: TRBV29-1
CDR3nt: TGCAGCGTTGGTCCCAGGGAAAGGAATGAGCAGTTCTTC
CDR3aa: CSVGPRERNEQFF

abundance: NA
d_gene: TRBD1
j_gene: TRBJ1-2
v_gene: TRBV7-9
CDR3nt: TGTGCCAGCAGCTTAGAGTCGTACAGGGGGTCTGGCTACACCTTC
CDR3aa: CASSLESYRGSGYTF

abundance: NA
d_gene: NA
j_gene: TRBJ1-1
v_gene: TRBV19
CDR3nt: TGTGCCAGTAGTATATCGACAGCTGAAGCTTTCTTT
CDR3aa: CASSISTAEAFF

abundance: NA
d_gene: TRBD1
j_gene: TRBJ1-2
v_gene: TRBV7-2
CDR3nt: TGTGCCAGCGGTCCAGGGGGAATCGCTAACTATGGCTACACCTTC
CDR3aa: CASGPGGIANYGYTF

abundance: NA
d_gene: NA
j_gene: TRBJ2-3
v_gene: TRBV6-2/TRBV6-3
CDR3nt: TGTGCCAGCAGTTACGAAACAGAGAGCACAGATACGCAGTATTTT
CDR3aa: CASSYETESTDTQYF

abundance: NA
d_gene: TRBD2
j_gene: TRBJ2-3
v_gene: TRBV19
CDR3nt: TGTGCCAGTAGTATAGAGAGAGCGGGGGGGCTTGGGGGCACAGATACGCAGTATTTT
CDR3aa: CASSIERAGGLGGTDTQYF

abundance: NA
d_gene: TRBD1
j_gene: TRBJ1-6
v_gene: TRBV7-2
CDR3nt: TGTGCCAGCACCTCGGGACAGGTCAATTCACCCCTCCACTTT
CDR3aa: CASTSGQVNSPLHF

abundance: once
d_gene: NA
j_gene: TRBJ1-5
v_gene: TRBV15
CDR3nt: TGTGCCACCAGAGGGGGTAATCAGCCCCAGCATTTT
CDR3aa: CATRGGNQPQHF

abundance: NA
d_gene: TRBD2
j_gene: TRBJ2-5
v_gene: TRBV30
CDR3nt: TGTGCCTGGAGTGTATCTAGCGGGGGGACCCAGTACTTC
CDR3aa: CAWSVSSGGTQYF

abundance: NA
d_gene: TRBD1
j_gene: TRBJ1-6
v_gene: TRBV28
CDR3nt: TGTGCCAGCAGTTTAGGACAGGGAAATTCACCCCTCCACTTT
CDR3aa: CASSLGQGNSPLHF

abundance: many
d_gene: NA
j_gene: TRBJ1-2
v_gene: TRBV21-1
CDR3nt: TGTGCCAGCAGCAAGTTTAAGCTTAACTATGGCTACACCTTC
CDR3aa: CASSKFKLNYGYTF

abundance: NA
d_gene: TRBD2
j_gene: TRBJ2-7
v_gene: TRBV28
CDR3nt: TGTGCCAGCAGTTGGACGAGCGGGAAACTCGAGCAGTACTTC
CDR3aa: CASSWTSGKLEQYF

abundance: NA
d_gene: NA
j_gene: TRBJ2-5
v_gene: TRBV15
CDR3nt: TGTGCCACCAGCAGAACGGGGGTCCCGGAGACCCAGTACTTC
CDR3aa: CATSRTGVPETQYF

abundance: NA
d_gene: TRBD2
j_gene: TRBJ2-2
v_gene: TRBV9
CDR3nt: TGTGCCAGCAGCGTAGAGCTAGCGGGGGACACCGGGGAGCTGTTTTTT
CDR3aa: CASSVELAGDTGELFF

abundance: NA
d_gene: TRBD1
j_gene: TRBJ1-4
v_gene: TRBV9
CDR3nt: TGTGCCAGCAGCGGAACAGGGGGTCTTTCTGAAAAACTGTTTTTT
CDR3aa: CASSGTGGLSEKLFF

abundance: NA
d_gene: NA
j_gene: TRBJ1-2
v_gene: TRBV9
CDR3nt: TGTGCCAGCAGCGTAGGGACAAAGCTCTATGGCTACACCTTC
CDR3aa: CASSVGTKLYGYTF

abundance: NA
d_gene: NA
j_gene: TRBJ2-2
v_gene: TRBV18
CDR3nt: TGTGCCAGCTCACCGAATGCAAGAGGAGCCGGGGAGCTGTTTTTT
CDR3aa: CASSPNARGAGELFF

abundance: once
d_gene: TRBD2
j_gene: TRBJ2-3
v_gene: TRBV11-2
CDR3nt: TGTGCCAGCAGCTTATGGGCGCGGGGGTCTACAGATACGCAGTATTTT
CDR3aa: CASSLWARGSTDTQYF

abundance: NA
d_gene: NA
j_gene: TRBJ2-1
v_gene: TRBV7-2
CDR3nt: TGTGCCAGCAGTCGCCCGCTCAGGGGACGGGAGCAGTTCTTC
CDR3aa: CASSRPLRGREQFF

abundance: NA
d_gene: NA
j_gene: TRBJ1-1
v_gene: TRBV5-1
CDR3nt: TGCGCCAGCAGCCCTGGGGCGGGGGACACTGAAGCTTTCTTT
CDR3aa: CASSPGAGDTEAFF

abundance: NA
d_gene: NA
j_gene: TRBJ1-2
v_gene: TRBV24-1
CDR3nt: TGTGCCACCAGTGATCCGGGCAGGGGCGCGTTTAATGGCTACACCTTC
CDR3aa: CATSDPGRGAFNGYTF

abundance: NA
d_gene: NA
j_gene: TRBJ1-4
v_gene: TRBV13
CDR3nt: TGTGCCAGCAGCTTAGGCGCAGATGAAAAACTGTTTTTT
CDR3aa: CASSLGADEKLFF

abundance: NA
d_gene: NA
j_gene: TRBJ1-1
v_gene: TRBV7-2
CDR3nt: TGTGCCAGCAGTTTCCAGGGATTGAACACTGAAGCTTTCTTT
CDR3aa: CASSFQGLNTEAFF

abundance: NA
d_gene: NA
j_gene: TRBJ1-1
v_gene: TRBV11-1
CDR3nt: TGTGCCAGCAGCTTAAGTATAGCAAACACTGAAGCTTTCTTT
CDR3aa: CASSLSIANTEAFF

abundance: NA
d_gene: NA
j_gene: TRBJ1-1
v_gene: TRBV11-3
CDR3nt: TGTGCCAGCAGCCCTTGGAGGGCCACTGAAGCTTTCTTT
CDR3aa: CASSPWRATEAFF

abundance: NA
d_gene: TRBD1
j_gene: TRBJ2-5
v_gene: TRBV5-5
CDR3nt: TGTGCCAGCAGCTTGCGGACAGGGACCAGCTTTCAAGAGACCCAGTACTTC
CDR3aa: CASSLRTGTSFQETQYF

abundance: NA
d_gene: TRBD2
j_gene: TRBJ2-2
v_gene: TRBV6-5
CDR3nt: TGTGCCAGCAGTTACGGGACTAATGAAGCCGGGGAGCTGTTTTTT
CDR3aa: CASSYGTNEAGELFF

abundance: NA
d_gene: NA
j_gene: TRBJ1-5
v_gene: TRBV28
CDR3nt: TGTGCTTCCTTTGCTGCGGGAACGGGGCAGCCCCAGCATTTT
CDR3aa: CASFAAGTGQPQHF

abundance: NA
d_gene: TRBD1
j_gene: TRBJ2-7
v_gene: TRBV19
CDR3nt: TGTGCCAGTAGTACAATGACAGGGGGCACCGAGCAGTACTTC
CDR3aa: CASSTMTGGTEQYF

abundance: NA
d_gene: NA
j_gene: TRBJ1-5
v_gene: TRBV5-1
CDR3nt: TGCGCCAGCAGCCCCGGGACTGAGAATCAGCCCCAGCATTTT
CDR3aa: CASSPGTENQPQHF

abundance: few
d_gene: NA
j_gene: TRBJ2-2
v_gene: TRBV9
CDR3nt: TGTGCCAGCAGCCCTAGAACTCAAGGACTTCGTCCCGGGGAGCTGTTTTTT
CDR3aa: CASSPRTQGLRPGELFF

abundance: NA
d_gene: NA
j_gene: TRBJ1-6
v_gene: TRBV7-2
CDR3nt: TGTGCCAGCAGCTTAGACAGTTCCTATAATTCACCCCTCCACTTT
CDR3aa: CASSLDSSYNSPLHF

abundance: few
d_gene: TRBD1
j_gene: TRBJ1-1
v_gene: TRBV2
CDR3nt: TGTGCCAGCAGTGACCACAGGGGGCAGGTGAACACTGAAGCTTTCTTT
CDR3aa: CASSDHRGQVNTEAFF

abundance: NA
d_gene: TRBD1
j_gene: TRBJ2-7
v_gene: TRBV5-1
CDR3nt: TGCGCCAGCAGCTCTCACGACAGGGTCCCCTACGAGCAGTACTTC
CDR3aa: CASSSHDRVPYEQYF

abundance: NA
d_gene: NA
j_gene: TRBJ2-3
v_gene: TRBV14
CDR3nt: TGTGCCAGCAGCTATTACGGGTTGGATACGCAGTATTTT
CDR3aa: CASSYYGLDTQYF

abundance: NA
d_gene: TRBD2
j_gene: TRBJ2-3
v_gene: TRBV7-9
CDR3nt: TGTGCCAGCAGCTTTACTAGCGGGGGGTATAGCACAGATACGCAGTATTTT
CDR3aa: CASSFTSGGYSTDTQYF

abundance: NA
d_gene: NA
j_gene: TRBJ1-5
v_gene: TRBV19
CDR3nt: TGTGCCAGTAGTATACTTTCGGGGTCCCTTCGGAGCAATCAGCCCCAGCATTTT
CDR3aa: CASSILSGSLRSNQPQHF

abundance: NA
d_gene: TRBD2
j_gene: TRBJ2-5
v_gene: TRBV5-1
CDR3nt: TGCGCCAGCAGCCCGGGAGGATCGTTTGTTCAAGAGACCCAGTACTTC
CDR3aa: CASSPGGSFVQETQYF

abundance: NA
d_gene: NA
j_gene: TRBJ1-4
v_gene: TRBV6-5
CDR3nt: TGTGCCAGCAAGAGGGGGTCCACTAATGAAAAACTGTTTTTT
CDR3aa: CASKRGSTNEKLFF

abundance: NA
d_gene: TRBD1
j_gene: TRBJ1-6
v_gene: TRBV3-1/TRBV3-2
CDR3nt: TGTGCCAGCAGCCACAGACAGGGGTCCTATAATTCACCCCTCCACTTT
CDR3aa: CASSHRQGSYNSPLHF

abundance: once
d_gene: TRBD1
j_gene: TRBJ2-5
v_gene: TRBV7-9
CDR3nt: TGTGCCAGCAGCGCCGGGACAGGTGCCTCGGAGACCCAGTACTTC
CDR3aa: CASSAGTGASETQYF

abundance: NA
d_gene: NA
j_gene: TRBJ2-7
v_gene: TRBV19
CDR3nt: TGTGCCAGTAGTACCTCGTCAGGGACACGGAGGTACGAGCAGTACTTC
CDR3aa: CASSTSSGTRRYEQYF

abundance: NA
d_gene: NA
j_gene: TRBJ2-7
v_gene: TRBV7-9
CDR3nt: TGTGCCAGCAGCTTACCTCTAGCTCCCTACGAGCAGTACTTC
CDR3aa: CASSLPLAPYEQYF

abundance: NA
d_gene: TRBD2
j_gene: TRBJ2-3
v_gene: TRBV7-2
CDR3nt: TGTGCCAGCAGCTTGGGCGTAGCGGGGGTCGGGGTAGATACGCAGTATTTT
CDR3aa: CASSLGVAGVGVDTQYF

abundance: once
d_gene: TRBD1
j_gene: TRBJ2-7
v_gene: TRBV12-5
CDR3nt: TGTGCTAGTGGTTTGGGACAGGGGGCCCTCTACGAGCAGTACTTC
CDR3aa: CASGLGQGALYEQYF

abundance: few
d_gene: NA
j_gene: TRBJ1-5
v_gene: TRBV7-9
CDR3nt: TGTGCCAGCAGCTTAGGGGGCAGGGGCGTCAATCAGCCCCAGCATTTT
CDR3aa: CASSLGGRGVNQPQHF